This T cell receptor beta chain was documented in a study of shared clonotypes between healthy human individuals. Adult donors, all healthy and HIV-negative, had no recent acute infections or vaccinations. Into CD45RA+ naive and CD45RA-negative memory subsets, the CD4+ cells were split. Libraries were prepared by immunoSEQ multiplex PCR; TCRdb keeps only in-frame clonotypes and omits some of them. Here the sample spans 1.4 million to 1.5 million clones, 95% to 97% being singletons. V dropped 0 bases and J dropped 2; count of bases not matched to a gene: 2. The CDR3 spans 15 residues. Germline CDR1 reads SGHVS; CDR2 reads FQNEAQ. About this clone: The antigen remains undetermined.

Study conclusions and caveats: Genetic and exposure-history diversity was limited by the few donors. Generally, naive subsets (rather than memory subsets) showed larger estimated richness.

This clonotype originated in a man aged 25-45 years in good health. The chain combines TRBV7-8 with TRBJ2-3; 7 bases match TRBD2. Input material: naive CD4+ T cells sorted from blood. The subset: CD45RA+ positively selected. The CDR3 nucleotides read TGTGCCAGCAGCTTAGCGGGAGGGAACACAGATACGCAGTATTTT. Protein: CASSLAGGNTDTQYF.